These 7 T cell receptor beta chains were sequenced from one sample in a study of PD-1 blockade in classical Hodgkin lymphoma. Produced via immunoSEQ multiplex PCR; TCRdb's table is partial and in-frame only. The table lists 40,000 to 65,000 clones, 81% of them singletons. All trial patients relapsed after autologous stem cell transplantation. This specimen was peripheral blood mononuclear cells (PBMCs), taken at baseline. The receptors stem from a human donor with classical Hodgkin lymphoma.

The chain is built from TRBV5-6 and TRBJ1-2; D remains ambiguous. The V and J ends lost 2 bases and 5 bases respectively, with 16 bases between them. The CDR3 length is 15 residues. Germline CDR1 reads SGHDT; CDR2 reads YYEEEE. The CDR3 is CASSFLQLSLYGYTF. CDR3 bases: TGTGCCAGCAGCTTTCTCCAGCTATCTCTTTATGGCTACACCTTC. Combining the CDR3 with reference TRBV5-6 and TRBJ1-2 gives the whole variable domain DAGVTQSPTHLIKTRGQQVTLRCSPKSGHDTVSWYQQALGQGPQFIFQYYEEEERQRGNFPDRFSGHQFPNYSSELNVNALLLGDSALYLCASSFLQLSLYGYTFGSGTRLTVV.

The rearrangement links TRBV7-6 to TRBJ1-1; 10 bases line up with TRBD1. Germline V lookup: CDR1 SGHVS, CDR2 FNYEAQ. The CDR3 totals 14 residues. After removal of 6 bases from V and 4 bases from J, the junction contained 5 bases not matched to a gene. CDR3 residues: CASSPWTGGTEAFF. The CDR3 coding sequence is TGTGCCAGCAGTCCCTGGACAGGGGGCACTGAAGCTTTCTTT. The full variable domain, its missing parts supplied by reference TRBV7-6 and TRBJ1-1, is GAGVSQSPRYKVTKRGQDVALRCDPISGHVSLYWYRQALGQGPEFLTYFNYEAQQDKSGLPNDRFSAERPEGSISTLTIQRTEQRDSAMYRCASSPWTGGTEAFFGQGTRLTVV.

The chain recombines TRBV25-1 with TRBJ1-2; D unresolved. Germline loops: CDR1 MGHDK, CDR2 SYGVNS. The length of the CDR3 is 15 residues. V was clipped by 2 bases and J by 4 bases, with 14 bases between them. CDR3 residues: CASSEGPLMGYGYTF. The CDR3 nucleotides are TGTGCCAGCAGTGAAGGCCCCTTAATGGGCTATGGCTACACCTTC.

The V and J genes are TRBV4-3 and TRBJ2-2, with TRBD2 matching over 15 bases. From germline, CDR1 is LGHNA and CDR2 YSLEER. The CDR3 runs to 18 residues. Germline trimming cut 3 bases from V and 6 bases from J; bases unmatched to any gene: 8. Here the CDR3 DNA reads TGCGCCAGCAGCCATCCTGGACTAGCGGGAGGGGTGGCCGGGGAGCTGTTTTTT. It translates to CASSHPGLAGGVAGELFF.

The chain combines TRBV15 with TRBJ2-1, with 10 nucleotides matching TRBD2. Unmatched junction bases numbered 6, after V lost 2 bases and J lost 5 bases. The CDR3 is made up of 16 amino acids. Germline-derived CDR1 and CDR2 are LNHNV and YYDKDF (reference sequence). The CDR3 DNA follows: TGTGCCACCAGCAGACCCCTAGCGGGAGAGGACAATGAGCAGTTCTTC. This gives the protein CATSRPLAGEDNEQFF.

The rearrangement uses TRBV10-3 and TRBJ2-5, with D uncertain. Looked up from germline, CDR1 is ENHRY and CDR2 is SYGVKD. CDR3 length: 14 amino acids. V lost 3 bases, J lost 2 bases, and 10 bases lay in between. The CDR3 DNA reads TGTGCCATCAGTGACGCGAGTGGGCAAGAGACCCAGTACTTC. It encodes CAISDASGQETQYF.

The chain has TRBV5-8 and TRBJ2-4; no reliable D call. From germline, CDR1 is SGHTS and CDR2 YDEGEE. The ends were cut back, 4 bases at V and 0 bases at J, with 5 bases in the middle. CDR3 length: 13 amino acids. Here the CDR3 reads CASSPLAKNIQYF. In DNA form, the CDR3 reads TGTGCCAGCAGCCCTTTAGCCAAAAACATTCAGTACTTC.